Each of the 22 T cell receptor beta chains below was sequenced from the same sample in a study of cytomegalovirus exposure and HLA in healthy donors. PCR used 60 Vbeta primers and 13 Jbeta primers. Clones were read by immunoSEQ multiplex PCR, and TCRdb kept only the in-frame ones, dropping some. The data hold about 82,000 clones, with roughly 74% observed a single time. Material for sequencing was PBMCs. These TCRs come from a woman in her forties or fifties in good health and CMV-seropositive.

CDR3 in DNA: TGCGCCAGCAGCCATCTAACAAAAGCTAGCGCCAACTCCTACGAGCAGTACTTC. Its translation: CASSHLTKASANSYEQYF. The V call is TRBV4-1, the J call TRBJ2-7, with D possibly being TRBD2 (6 bases). Germline-derived CDR1 and CDR2 are MGHRA and YSYEKL. Trimming left V 3 bases short and J 0 bases short, with 21 bases between. This CDR3 is 18 amino acids long.

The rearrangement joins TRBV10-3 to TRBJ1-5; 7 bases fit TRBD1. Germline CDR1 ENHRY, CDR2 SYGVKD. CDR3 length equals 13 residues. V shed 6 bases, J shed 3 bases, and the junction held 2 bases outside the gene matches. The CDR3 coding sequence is TGTGCCATCAGGGGGACAGACAATCAGCCCCAGCATTTT. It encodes CAIRGTDNQPQHF.

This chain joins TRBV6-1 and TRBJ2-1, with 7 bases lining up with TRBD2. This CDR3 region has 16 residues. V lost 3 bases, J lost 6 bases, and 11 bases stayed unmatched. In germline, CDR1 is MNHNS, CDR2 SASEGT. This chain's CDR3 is CASSEGSGSGVNEQFF. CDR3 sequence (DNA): TGTGCCAGCAGTGAGGGTAGTGGGAGCGGGGTCAATGAGCAGTTCTTC.

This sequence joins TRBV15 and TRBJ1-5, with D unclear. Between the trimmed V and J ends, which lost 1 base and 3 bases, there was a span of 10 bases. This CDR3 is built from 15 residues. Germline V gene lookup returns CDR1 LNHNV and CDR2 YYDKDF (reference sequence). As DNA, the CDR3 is TGTGCCACCAGCAGAGGGCAGGTTCCCAATCAGCCCCAGCATTTT. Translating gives CATSRGQVPNQPQHF.

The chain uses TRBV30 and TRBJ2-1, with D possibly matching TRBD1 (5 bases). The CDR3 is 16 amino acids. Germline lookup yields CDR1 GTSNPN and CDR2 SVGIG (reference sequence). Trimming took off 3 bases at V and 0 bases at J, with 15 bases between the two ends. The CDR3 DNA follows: TGTGCCTGGAGGGCCTCAGACAGATCCTCCTACAATGAGCAGTTCTTC. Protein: CAWRASDRSSYNEQFF.

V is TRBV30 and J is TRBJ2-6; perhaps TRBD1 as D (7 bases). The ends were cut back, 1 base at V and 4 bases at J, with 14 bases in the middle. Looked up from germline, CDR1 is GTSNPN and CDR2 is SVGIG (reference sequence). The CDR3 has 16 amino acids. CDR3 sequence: CAWSGRGPVGANVLTF. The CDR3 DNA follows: TGTGCCTGGAGTGGGAGGGGGCCTGTAGGGGCCAACGTCCTGACTTTC.

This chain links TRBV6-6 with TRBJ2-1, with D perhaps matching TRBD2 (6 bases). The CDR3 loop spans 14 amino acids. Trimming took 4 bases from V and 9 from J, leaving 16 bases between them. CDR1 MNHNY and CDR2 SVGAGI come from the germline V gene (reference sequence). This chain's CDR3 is CASSSTGVGSEQFF. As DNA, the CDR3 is TGTGCCAGCAGTTCCACGGGAGTCGGAAGTGAGCAGTTCTTC.

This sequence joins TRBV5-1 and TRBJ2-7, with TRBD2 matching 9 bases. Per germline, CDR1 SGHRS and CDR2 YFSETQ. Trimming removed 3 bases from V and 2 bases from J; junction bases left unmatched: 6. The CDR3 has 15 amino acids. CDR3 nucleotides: TGCGCCAGCAGCTCCGGGGCGGGAGGGCCCTACGAGCAGTACTTC. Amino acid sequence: CASSSGAGGPYEQYF.

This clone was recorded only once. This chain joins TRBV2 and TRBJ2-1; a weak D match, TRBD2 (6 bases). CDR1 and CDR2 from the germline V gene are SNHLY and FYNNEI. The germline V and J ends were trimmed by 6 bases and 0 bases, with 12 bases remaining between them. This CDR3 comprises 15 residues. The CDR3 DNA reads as TGTGCCAGCAGGTTCCGGGAGAGCTCCTACAATGAGCAGTTCTTC. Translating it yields CASRFRESSYNEQFF.

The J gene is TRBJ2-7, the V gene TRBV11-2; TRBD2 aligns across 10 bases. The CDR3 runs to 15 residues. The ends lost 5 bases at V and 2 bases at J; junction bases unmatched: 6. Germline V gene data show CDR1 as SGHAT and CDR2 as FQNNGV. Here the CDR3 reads CASSPRTSGPYEQYF. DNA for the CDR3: TGTGCCAGCAGCCCACGGACTAGCGGCCCCTACGAGCAGTACTTC.

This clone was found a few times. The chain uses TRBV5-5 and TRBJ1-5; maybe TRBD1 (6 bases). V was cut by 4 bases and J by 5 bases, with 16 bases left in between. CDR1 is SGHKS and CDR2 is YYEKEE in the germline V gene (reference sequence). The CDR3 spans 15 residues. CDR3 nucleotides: TGTGCCAGCAGCGGGATTCAGGGGCCCTATCAGCCCCAGCATTTT. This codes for CASSGIQGPYQPQHF. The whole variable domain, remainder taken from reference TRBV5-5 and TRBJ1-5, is DAGVTQSPTHLIKTRGQQVTLRCSPISGHKSVSWYQQVLGQGPQFIFQYYEKEERGRGNFPDRFSARQFPNYSSELNVNALLLGDSALYLCASSGIQGPYQPQHFGDGTRLSIL.

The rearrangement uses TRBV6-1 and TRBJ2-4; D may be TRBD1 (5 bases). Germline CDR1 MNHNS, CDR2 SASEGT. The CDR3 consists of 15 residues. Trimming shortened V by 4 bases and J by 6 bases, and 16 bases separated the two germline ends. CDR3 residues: CASSGGLKFVNIQYF. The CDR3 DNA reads TGTGCCAGCAGTGGGGGCCTTAAGTTCGTAAACATTCAGTACTTC.

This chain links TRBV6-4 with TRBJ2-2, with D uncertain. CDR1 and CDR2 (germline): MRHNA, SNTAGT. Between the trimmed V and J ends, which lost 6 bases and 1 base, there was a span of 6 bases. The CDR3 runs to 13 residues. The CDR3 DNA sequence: TGTGCCAGCAGAAGAGAGAACACCGGGGAGCTGTTTTTT. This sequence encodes CASRRENTGELFF.

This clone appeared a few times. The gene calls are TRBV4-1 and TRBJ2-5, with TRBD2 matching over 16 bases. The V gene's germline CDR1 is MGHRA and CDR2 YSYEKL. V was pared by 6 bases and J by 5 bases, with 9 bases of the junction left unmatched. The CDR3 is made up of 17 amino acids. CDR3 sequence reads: CASRAGTSGRARETQYF. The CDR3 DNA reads TGCGCCAGCAGGGCCGGGACTAGCGGGAGGGCCCGGGAGACCCAGTACTTC.

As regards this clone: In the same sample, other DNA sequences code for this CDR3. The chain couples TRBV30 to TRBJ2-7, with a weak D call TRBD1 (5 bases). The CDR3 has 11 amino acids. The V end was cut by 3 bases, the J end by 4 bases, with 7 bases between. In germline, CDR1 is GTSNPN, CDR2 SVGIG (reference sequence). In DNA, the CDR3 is TGTGCCTGGAGCAGGGCTTACGAGCAGTACTTC. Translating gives CAWSRAYEQYF.

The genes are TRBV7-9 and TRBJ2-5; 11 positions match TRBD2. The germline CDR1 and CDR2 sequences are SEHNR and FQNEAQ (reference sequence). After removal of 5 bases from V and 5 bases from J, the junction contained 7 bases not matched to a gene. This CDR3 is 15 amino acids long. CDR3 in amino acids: CASSLTSGSGETQYF. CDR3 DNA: TGTGCCAGCAGCCTCACTAGCGGGAGTGGGGAGACCCAGTACTTC.

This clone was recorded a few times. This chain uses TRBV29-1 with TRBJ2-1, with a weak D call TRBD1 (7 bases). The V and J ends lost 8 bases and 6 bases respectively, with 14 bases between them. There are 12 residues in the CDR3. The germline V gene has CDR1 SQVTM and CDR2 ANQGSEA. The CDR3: CSSRQGGNEQFF. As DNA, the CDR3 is TGCAGCTCTCGACAGGGAGGCAATGAGCAGTTCTTC.

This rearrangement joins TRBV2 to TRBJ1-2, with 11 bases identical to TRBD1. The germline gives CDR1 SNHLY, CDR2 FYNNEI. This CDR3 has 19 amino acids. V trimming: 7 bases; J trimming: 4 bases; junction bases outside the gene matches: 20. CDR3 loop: CASTDIPGTGGRVGYGYTF. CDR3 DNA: TGTGCCAGCACCGACATTCCGGGGACAGGGGGGAGAGTCGGCTATGGCTACACCTTC.

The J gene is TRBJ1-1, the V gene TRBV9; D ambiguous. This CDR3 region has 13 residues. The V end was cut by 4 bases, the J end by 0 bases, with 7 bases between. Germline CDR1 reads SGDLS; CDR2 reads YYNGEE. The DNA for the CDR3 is TGTGCCAGCAGCCCCGGTATGAACACTGAAGCTTTCTTT. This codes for CASSPGMNTEAFF.

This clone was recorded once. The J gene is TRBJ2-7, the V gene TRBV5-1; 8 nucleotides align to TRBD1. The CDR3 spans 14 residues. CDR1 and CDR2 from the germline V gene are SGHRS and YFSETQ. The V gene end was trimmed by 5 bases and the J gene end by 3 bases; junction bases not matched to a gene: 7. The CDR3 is CASRTGTGHYEQYF. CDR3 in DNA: TGCGCCAGCAGAACCGGGACAGGCCACTACGAGCAGTACTTC.

The CDR3 sequence: CSVASGRALRYEQYF. In DNA, the CDR3 is TGCAGCGTTGCTAGCGGGAGGGCATTAAGGTACGAGCAGTACTTC. The chain couples TRBV29-1 to TRBJ2-7, with 12 nucleotides matching TRBD2. The CDR3 spans 15 residues. Germline loops: CDR1 SQVTM, CDR2 ANQGSEA. V shed 4 bases, J shed 4 bases, and the junction held 8 bases outside the gene matches.

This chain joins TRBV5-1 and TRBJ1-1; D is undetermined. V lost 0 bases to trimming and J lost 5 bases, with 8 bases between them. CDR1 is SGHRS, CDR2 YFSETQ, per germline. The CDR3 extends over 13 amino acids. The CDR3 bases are TGCGCCAGCAGCTTGGAATTACTAACTGAAGCTTTCTTT. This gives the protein CASSLELLTEAFF.